Sequencing of this TCR beta chain was carried out in a study of T-cell memory formation after mild COVID-19. The V gene's germline CDR1 is SSHAT and CDR2 FNYEAQ (reference sequence). V was pared by 1 base and J by 1 base, with 7 bases between. CDR3 size: 14 residues. The 5'RACE method, run with constant-segment primers, produced TCR alpha and TCR beta cDNA libraries (carrying sample barcodes and UMIs). TCRdb re-analysed the 5' RACE reads in MiXCR, keeping a single row per CDR3 protein. The profile shows about 470,000 distinct CDR3 sequences, more than 20% of them singletons. This chain joins TRBV7-7 and TRBJ2-5; perhaps D is TRBD1 or TRBD2 (5 bases each). The sequence derives from an adult woman who had mild COVID-19 (a few samples of this study predate the infection). Cell type and time point are not known. The sequenced sample was PBMCs or a T cell subset sorted from them (not recorded which). The CDR3 DNA follows: TGTGCCAGCAGCTTAGTCGGGGCCCAAGAGACCCAGTACTTC. Translation gives CASSLVGAQETQYF.